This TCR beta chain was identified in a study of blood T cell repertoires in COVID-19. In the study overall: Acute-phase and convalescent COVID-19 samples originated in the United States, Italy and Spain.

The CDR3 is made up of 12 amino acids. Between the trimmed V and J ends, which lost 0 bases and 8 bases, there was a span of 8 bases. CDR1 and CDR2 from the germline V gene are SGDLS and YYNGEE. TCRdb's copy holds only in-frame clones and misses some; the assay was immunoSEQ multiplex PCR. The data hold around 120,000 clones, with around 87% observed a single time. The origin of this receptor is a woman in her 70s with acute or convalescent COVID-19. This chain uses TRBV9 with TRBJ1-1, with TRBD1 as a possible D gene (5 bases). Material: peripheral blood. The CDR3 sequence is CASSVVGREAFF. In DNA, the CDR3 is TGTGCCAGCAGCGTAGTGGGGCGGGAAGCTTTCTTT.